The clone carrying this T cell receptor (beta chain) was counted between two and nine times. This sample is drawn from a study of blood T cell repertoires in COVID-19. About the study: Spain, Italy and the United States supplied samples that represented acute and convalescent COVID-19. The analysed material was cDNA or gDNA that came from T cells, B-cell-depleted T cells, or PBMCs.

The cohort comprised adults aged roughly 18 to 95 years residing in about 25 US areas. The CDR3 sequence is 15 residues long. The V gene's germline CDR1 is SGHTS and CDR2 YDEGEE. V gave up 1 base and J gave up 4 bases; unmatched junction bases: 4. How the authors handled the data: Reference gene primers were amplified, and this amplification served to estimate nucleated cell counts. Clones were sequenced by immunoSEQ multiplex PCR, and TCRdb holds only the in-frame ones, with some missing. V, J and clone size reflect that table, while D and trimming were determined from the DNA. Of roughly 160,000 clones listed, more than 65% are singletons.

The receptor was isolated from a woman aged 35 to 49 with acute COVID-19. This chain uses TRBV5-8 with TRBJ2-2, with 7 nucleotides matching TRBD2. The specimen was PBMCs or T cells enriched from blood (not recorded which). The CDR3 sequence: CASSLFSGSTGELFF. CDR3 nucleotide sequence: TGTGCCAGCAGCTTGTTTAGCGGGTCCACCGGGGAGCTGTTTTTT.